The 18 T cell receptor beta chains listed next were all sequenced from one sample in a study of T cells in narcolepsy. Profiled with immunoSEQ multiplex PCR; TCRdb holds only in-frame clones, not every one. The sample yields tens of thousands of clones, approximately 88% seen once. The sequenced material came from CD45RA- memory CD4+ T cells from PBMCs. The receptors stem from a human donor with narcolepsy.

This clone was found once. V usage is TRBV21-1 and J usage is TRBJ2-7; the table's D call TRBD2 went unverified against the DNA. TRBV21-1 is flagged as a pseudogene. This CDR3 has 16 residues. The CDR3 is CASINGVAGKYYEQYF. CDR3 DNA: TGTGCCAGCATCAACGGGGTGGCGGGAAAATACTACGAGCAGTACTTC.

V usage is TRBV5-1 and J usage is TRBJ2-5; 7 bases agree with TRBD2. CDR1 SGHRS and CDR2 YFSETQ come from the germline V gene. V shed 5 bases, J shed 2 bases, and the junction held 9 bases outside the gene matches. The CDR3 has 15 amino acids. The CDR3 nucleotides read TGCGCCAGCAGTTCGAGCGGGAACCGACAAGAGACCCAGTACTTC. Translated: CASSSSGNRQETQYF.

CDR3 bases: TGTGCCAGCAGTGGGCAGGGCCGAGAGACCCAGTACTTC. It codes for CASSGQGRETQYF. V usage is TRBV2 and J usage is TRBJ2-5; weak D call: TRBD1 (5 bases). V was shortened by 4 bases and J by 4 bases, with 10 bases between the two germline ends. The CDR3 totals 13 residues. Germline V gene lookup returns CDR1 SNHLY and CDR2 FYNNEI.

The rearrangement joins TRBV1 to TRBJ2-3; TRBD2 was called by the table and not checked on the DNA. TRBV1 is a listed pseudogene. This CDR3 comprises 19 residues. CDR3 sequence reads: CTRSQEVGGGETSTDTQYF. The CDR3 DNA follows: TGCACCCGCAGCCAAGAGGTGGGCGGGGGGGAAACTAGCACAGATACGCAGTATTTT.

The CDR3 here is CASSQQSSYNSPLHF. CDR3 bases: TGTGCCAGCAGCCAACAGAGCTCCTATAATTCACCCCTCCACTTT. This rearrangement joins TRBV7-2 to TRBJ1-6; D remains ambiguous. The germline V gene has CDR1 SGHTA and CDR2 FQGNSA. CDR3 length equals 15 residues. Trimming left V 5 bases short and J 0 bases short, with 8 bases between.

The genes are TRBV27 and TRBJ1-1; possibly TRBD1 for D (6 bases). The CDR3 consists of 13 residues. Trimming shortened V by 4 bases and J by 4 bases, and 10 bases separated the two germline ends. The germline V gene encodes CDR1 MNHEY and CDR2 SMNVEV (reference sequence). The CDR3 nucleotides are TGTGCCAGCAGTTCACAGGGCGGCACTGAAGCTTTCTTT. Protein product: CASSSQGGTEAFF.

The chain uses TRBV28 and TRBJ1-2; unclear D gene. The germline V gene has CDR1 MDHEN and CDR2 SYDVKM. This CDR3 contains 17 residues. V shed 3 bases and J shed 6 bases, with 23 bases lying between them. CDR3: CASSLVGSGGGVHGYTF. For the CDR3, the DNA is TGTGCCAGCAGTTTGGTGGGGTCGGGAGGAGGTGTACATGGCTACACCTTC.

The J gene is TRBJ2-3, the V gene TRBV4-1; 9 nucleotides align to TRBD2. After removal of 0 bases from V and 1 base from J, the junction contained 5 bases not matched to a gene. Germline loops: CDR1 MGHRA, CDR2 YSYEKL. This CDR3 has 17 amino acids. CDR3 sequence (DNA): TGCGCCAGCAGCCAAGAAGGTGGCGGGAGGGGCACAGATACGCAGTATTTT. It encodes CASSQEGGGRGTDTQYF.

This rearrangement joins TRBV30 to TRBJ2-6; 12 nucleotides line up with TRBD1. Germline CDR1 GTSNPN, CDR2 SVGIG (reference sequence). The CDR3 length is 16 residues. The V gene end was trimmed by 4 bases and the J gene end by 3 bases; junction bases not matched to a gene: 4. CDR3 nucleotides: TGTGCCTGGACGGGACAGGGGGCTAATGGGGCCAACGTCCTGACTTTC. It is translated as CAWTGQGANGANVLTF. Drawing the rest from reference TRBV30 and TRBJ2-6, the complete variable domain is SQTIHQWPATLVQPVGSPLSLECTVEGTSNPNLYWYRQAAGRGLQLLFYSVGIGQISSEVPQNLSASRPQDRQFILSSKKLLLSDSGFYLCAWTGQGANGANVLTFGAGSRLTVL.

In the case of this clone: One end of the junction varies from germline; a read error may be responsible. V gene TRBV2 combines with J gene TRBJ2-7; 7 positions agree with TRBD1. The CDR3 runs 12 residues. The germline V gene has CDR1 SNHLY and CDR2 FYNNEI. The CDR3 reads CATTGDSYEQYF. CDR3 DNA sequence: TGCGCAACCACAGGGGATAGCTACGAGCAGTACTTC. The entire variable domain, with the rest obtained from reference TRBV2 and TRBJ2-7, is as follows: EPEVTQTPSHQVTQMGQEVILRCVPISNHLYFYWYRQILGQKVEFLVSFYNNEISEKSEIFDDQFSVERPDGSNFTLKIRSTKLEDSAMYFCATTGDSYEQYFGPGTRLTVT.

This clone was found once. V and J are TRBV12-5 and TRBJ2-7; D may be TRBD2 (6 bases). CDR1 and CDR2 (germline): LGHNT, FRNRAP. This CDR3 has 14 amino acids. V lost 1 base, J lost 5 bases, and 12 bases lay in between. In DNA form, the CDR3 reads TGTGCTAGTGGTTTGGAAGGAGGGAACCACGAGCAGTACTTC. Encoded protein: CASGLEGGNHEQYF.

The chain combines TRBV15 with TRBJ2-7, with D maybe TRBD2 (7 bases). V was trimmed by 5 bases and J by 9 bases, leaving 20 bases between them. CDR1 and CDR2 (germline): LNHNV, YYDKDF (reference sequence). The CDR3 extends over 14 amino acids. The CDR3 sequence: CATSPSGRGQGQYF. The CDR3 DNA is TGTGCCACCAGCCCAAGTGGGCGGGGGCAAGGGCAGTACTTC.

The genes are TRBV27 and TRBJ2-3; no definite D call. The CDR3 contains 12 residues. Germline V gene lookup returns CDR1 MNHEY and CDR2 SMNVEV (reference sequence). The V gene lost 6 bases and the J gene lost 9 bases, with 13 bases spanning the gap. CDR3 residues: CASSLARGTQYF. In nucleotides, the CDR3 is TGTGCCAGCAGCCTGGCCCGCGGAACGCAGTATTTT.

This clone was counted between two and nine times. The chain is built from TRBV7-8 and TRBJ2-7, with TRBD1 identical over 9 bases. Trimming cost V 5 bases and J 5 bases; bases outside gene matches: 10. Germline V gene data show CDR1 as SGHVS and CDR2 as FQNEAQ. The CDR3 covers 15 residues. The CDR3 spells CASSPYGTGFHEQYF. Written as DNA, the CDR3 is TGTGCCAGCAGCCCCTACGGGACAGGGTTCCACGAGCAGTACTTC.

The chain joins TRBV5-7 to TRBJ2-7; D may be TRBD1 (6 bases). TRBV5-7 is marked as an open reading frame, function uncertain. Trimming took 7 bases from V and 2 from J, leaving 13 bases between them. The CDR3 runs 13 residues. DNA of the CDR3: TGTGCCAGCGGGATGGGACACACCTACGAGCAGTACTTC. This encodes CASGMGHTYEQYF.

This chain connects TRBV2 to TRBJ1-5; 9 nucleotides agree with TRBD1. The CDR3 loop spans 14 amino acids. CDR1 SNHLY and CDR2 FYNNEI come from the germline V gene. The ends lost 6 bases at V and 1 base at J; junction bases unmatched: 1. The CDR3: CASRGTGSNQPQHF. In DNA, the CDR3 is TGTGCCAGCAGGGGGACAGGGAGCAATCAGCCCCAGCATTTT.

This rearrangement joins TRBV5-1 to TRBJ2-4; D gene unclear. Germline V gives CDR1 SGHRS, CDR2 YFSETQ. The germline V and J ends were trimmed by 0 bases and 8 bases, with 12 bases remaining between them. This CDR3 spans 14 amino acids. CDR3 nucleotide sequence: TGCGCCAGCAGCTTGGTGATGGGTATAGACATTCAGTACTTC. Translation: CASSLVMGIDIQYF.

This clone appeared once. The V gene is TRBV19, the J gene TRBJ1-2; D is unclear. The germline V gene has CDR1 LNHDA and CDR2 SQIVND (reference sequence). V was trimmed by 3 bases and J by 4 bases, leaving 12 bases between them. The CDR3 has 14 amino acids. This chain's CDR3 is CASSIGPSGYGYTF. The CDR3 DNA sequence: TGTGCCAGTAGTATCGGACCATCTGGCTATGGCTACACCTTC.